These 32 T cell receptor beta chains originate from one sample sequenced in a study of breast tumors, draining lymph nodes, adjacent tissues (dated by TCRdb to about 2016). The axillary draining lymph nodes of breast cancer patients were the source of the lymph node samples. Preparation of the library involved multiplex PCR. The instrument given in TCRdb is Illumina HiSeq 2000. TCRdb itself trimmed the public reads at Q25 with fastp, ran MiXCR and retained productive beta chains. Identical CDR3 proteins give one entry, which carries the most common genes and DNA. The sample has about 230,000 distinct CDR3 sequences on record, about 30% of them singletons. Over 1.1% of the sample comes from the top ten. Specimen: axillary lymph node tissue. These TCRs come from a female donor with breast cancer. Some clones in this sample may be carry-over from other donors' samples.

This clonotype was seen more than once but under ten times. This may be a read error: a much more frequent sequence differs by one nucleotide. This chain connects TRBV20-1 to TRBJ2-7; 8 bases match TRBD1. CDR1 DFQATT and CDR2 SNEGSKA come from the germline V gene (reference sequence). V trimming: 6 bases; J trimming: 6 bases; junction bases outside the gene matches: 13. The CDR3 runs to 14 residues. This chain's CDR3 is CSAREAGGGSEQYF. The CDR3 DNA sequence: TGCAGTGCCAGGGAGGCAGGGGGCGGGTCCGAGCAGTACTTC.

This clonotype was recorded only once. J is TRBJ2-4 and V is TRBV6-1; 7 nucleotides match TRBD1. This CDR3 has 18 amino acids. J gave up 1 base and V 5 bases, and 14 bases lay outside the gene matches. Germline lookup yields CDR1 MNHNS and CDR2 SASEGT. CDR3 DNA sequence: TGTGCCAGCAGTCAACCCTGGGACAGCCCCATGGCCAAAAACATTCAGTACTTC. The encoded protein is CASSQPWDSPMAKNIQYF.

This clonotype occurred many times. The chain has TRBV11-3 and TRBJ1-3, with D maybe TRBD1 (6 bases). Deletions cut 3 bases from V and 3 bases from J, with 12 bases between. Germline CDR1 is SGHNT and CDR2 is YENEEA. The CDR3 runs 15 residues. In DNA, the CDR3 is TGTGCCAGCAGCTTCCGGGGGCAACGTGGAAACACCATATATTTT. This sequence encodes CASSFRGQRGNTIYF.

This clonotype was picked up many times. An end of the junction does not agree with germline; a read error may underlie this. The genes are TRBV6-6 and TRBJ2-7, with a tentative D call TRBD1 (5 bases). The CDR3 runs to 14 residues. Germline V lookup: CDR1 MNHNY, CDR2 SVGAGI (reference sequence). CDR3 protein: CASSHSTAGYEQYF. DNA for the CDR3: TGTGCCAGCAGTCACTCGACAGCTGGCTACGAGCAGTACTTC.

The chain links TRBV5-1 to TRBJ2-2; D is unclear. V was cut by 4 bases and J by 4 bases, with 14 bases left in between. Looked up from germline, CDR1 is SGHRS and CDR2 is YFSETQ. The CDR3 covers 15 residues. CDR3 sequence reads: CASSPVSRGTGELFF. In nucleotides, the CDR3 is TGCGCCAGCAGCCCGGTTAGCCGAGGCACCGGGGAGCTGTTTTTT.

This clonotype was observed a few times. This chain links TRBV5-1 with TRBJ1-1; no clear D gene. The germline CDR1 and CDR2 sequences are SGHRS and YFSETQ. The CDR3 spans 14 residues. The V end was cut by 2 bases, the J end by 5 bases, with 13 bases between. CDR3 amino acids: CASSFFGDGTEAFF. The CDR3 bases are TGCGCCAGCAGCTTTTTTGGTGACGGAACTGAAGCTTTCTTT.

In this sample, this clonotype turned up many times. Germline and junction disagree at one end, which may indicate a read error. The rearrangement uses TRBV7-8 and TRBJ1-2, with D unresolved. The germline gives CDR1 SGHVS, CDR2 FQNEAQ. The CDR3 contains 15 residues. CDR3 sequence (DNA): TGTGCCAGCAGCTTAACCGGTGGAGGGAACTATGGCTACCCCTTC. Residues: CASSLTGGGNYGYPF.

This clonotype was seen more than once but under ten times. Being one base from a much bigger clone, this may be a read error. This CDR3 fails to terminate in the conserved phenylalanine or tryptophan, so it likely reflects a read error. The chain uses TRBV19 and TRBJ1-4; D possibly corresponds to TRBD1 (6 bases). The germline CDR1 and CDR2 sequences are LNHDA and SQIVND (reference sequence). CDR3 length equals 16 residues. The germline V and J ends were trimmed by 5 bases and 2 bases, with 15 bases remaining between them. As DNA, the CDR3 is TGTGCCAGTAGTTCCGACAGGTCTGGGACTAATGAAAAACTGTTTTCT. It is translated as CASSSDRSGTNEKLFS.

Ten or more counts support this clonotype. DNA of the CDR3: TGTGCCAGCAGCGTAGAAGCGGCCGGGGAGCTGTTTTTT. The encoded protein is CASSVEAAGELFF. The rearrangement joins TRBV9 to TRBJ2-2; tentatively, D is TRBD2 (5 bases). The CDR3 has 13 amino acids. V dropped 0 bases and J dropped 6 bases, with 6 bases sitting between them. Germline CDR1 is SGDLS and CDR2 is YYNGEE.

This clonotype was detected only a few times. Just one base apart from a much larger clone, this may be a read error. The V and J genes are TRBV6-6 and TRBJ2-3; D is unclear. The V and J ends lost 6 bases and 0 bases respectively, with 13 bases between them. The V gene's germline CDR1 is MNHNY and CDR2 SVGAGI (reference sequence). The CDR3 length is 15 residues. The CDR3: CASSRWSSSTDTQYF. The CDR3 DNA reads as TGTGCCAGCAGCCGGTGGTCGTCTAGCACAGATACGCAGTATTTT.

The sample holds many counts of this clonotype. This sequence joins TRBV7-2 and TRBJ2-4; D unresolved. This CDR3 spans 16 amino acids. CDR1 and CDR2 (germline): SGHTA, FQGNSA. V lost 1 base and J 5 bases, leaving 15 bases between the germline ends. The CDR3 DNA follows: TGTGCCAGCAGCTTAGACCACTCACCGGCCCAAAACATTCAGTACTTC. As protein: CASSLDHSPAQNIQYF.

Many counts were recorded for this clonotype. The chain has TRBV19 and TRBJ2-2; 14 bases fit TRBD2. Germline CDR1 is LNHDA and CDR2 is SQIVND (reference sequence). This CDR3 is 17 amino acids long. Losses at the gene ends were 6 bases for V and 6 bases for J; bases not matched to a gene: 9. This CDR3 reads CASSHGGLAGVAGELFF. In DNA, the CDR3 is TGTGCCAGTAGCCACGGGGGACTAGCGGGAGTTGCCGGGGAGCTGTTTTTT.

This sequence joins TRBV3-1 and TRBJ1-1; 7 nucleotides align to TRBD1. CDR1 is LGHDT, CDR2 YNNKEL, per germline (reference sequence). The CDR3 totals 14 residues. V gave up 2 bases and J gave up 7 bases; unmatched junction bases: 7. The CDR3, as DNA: TGTGCCAGCAGCCAACCGGGACAGCTCTTTGAAGCTTTCTTT. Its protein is CASSQPGQLFEAFF.

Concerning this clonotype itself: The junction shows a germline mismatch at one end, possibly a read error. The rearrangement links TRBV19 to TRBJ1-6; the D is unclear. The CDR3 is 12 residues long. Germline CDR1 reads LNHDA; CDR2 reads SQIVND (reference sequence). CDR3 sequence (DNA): TGTGCCAGTAGCATAGCGGGAACAGCCCTCCACTTT. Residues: CASSIAGTALHF.

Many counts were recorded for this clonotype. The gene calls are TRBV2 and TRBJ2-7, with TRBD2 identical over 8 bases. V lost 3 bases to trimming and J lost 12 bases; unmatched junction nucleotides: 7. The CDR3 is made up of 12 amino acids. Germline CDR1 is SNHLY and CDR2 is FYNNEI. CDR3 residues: CASSDRLAGPYF. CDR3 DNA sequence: TGTGCCAGCAGTGACAGGCTAGCGGGTCCGTACTTC. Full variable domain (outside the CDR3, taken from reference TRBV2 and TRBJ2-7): EPEVTQTPSHQVTQMGQEVILRCVPISNHLYFYWYRQILGQKVEFLVSFYNNEISEKSEIFDDQFSVERPDGSNFTLKIRSTKLEDSAMYFCASSDRLAGPYFGPGTRLTVT.

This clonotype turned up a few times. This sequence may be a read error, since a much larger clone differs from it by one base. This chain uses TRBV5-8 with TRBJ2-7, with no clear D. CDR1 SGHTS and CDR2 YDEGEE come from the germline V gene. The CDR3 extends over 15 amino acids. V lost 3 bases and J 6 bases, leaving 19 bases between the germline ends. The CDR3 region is CASSYDPAQLGEQYF. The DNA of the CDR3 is TGTGCCAGCAGCTACGATCCGGCACAACTGGGCGAGCAGTACTTC. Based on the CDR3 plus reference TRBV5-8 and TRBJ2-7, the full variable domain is EAGVTQSPTHLIKTRGQQATLRCSPISGHTSVYWYQQALGLGLQFLLWYDEGEERNRGNFPPRFSGRQFPNYSSELNVNALELEDSALYLCASSYDPAQLGEQYFGPGTRLTVT.

CDR3 bases: TGTGCCAGCAGCCGGGATAACGGTCCGGGGACCCAGTACTTC. Residues: CASSRDNGPGTQYF. The gene calls are TRBV3-1 and TRBJ2-5; no clear D. CDR3 size: 14 residues. Trimming took 4 bases from V and 7 from J, leaving 16 bases between them. In germline, CDR1 is LGHDT, CDR2 YNNKEL (reference sequence).

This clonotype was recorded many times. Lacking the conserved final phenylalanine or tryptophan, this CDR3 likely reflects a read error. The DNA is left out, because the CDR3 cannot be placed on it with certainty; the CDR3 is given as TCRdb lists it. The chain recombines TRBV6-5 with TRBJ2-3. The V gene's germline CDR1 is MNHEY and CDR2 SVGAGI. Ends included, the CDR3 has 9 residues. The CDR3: CASSHRGPP.

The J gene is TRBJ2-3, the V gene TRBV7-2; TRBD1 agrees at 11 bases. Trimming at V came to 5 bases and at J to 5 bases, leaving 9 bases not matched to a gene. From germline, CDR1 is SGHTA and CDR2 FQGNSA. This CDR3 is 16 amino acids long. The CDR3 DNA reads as TGTGCCAGCAGCGTAGGACAGGGGGCGAGAAGAGATACGCAGTATTTT. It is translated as CASSVGQGARRDTQYF.

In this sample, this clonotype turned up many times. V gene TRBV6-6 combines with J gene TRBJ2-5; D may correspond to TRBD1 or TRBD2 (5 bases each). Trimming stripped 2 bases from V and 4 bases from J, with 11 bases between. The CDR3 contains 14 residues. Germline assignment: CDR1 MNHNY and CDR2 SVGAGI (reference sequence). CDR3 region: CASSYAGTGETQYF. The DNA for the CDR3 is TGTGCCAGCAGTTACGCCGGGACGGGAGAGACCCAGTACTTC.

CDR3 sequence reads: CASSPSGGLSHEHF. The CDR3 bases are TGTGCCAGTAGCCCCTCGGGGGGACTAAGCCATGAGCATTTT. The chain carries TRBV19 and TRBJ1-5; TRBD1 might be the D (5 bases). The CDR3 length is 14 residues. The germline V and J ends were trimmed by 6 bases and 14 bases, with 23 bases remaining between them. Per the germline V gene, CDR1 is LNHDA and CDR2 is SQIVND (reference sequence).

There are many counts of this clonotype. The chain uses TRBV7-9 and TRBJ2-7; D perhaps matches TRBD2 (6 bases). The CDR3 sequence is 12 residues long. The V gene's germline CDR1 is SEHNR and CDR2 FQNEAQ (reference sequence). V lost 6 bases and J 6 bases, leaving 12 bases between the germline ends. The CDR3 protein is CASRGLPPEQYF. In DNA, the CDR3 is TGTGCCAGCAGGGGACTTCCGCCCGAGCAGTACTTC.

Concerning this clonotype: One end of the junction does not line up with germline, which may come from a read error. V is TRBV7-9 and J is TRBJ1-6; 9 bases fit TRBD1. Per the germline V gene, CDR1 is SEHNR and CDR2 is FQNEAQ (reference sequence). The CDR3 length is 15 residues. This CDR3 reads CASRLGGTGLSTLHF. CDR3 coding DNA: TGTGCCAGCAGGCTAGGAGGGACAGGGCTTTCAACCCTCCACTTC.

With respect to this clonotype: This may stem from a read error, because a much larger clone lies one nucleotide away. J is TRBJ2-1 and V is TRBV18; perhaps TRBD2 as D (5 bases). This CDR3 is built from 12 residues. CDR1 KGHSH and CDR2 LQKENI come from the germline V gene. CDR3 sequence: CASSSLGGEQSF. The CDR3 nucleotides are TGTGCCAGCTCGTCCCTAGGAGGTGAGCAGTCCTTC.

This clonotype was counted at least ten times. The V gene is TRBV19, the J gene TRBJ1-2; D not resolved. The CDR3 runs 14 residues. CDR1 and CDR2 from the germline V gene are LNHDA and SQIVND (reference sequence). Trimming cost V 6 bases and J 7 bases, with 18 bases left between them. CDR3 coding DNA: TGTGCCAGTAGCGATAAAACAGACACCCGTGGCTACACCTTC. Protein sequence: CASSDKTDTRGYTF.

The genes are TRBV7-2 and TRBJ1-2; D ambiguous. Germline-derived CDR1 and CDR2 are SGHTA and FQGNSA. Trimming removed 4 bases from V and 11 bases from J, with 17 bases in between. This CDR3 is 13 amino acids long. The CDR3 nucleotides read TGTGCCAGCAGCTCCGAGGGCCCCGGAGTTTACACCTTC. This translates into CASSSEGPGVYTF.

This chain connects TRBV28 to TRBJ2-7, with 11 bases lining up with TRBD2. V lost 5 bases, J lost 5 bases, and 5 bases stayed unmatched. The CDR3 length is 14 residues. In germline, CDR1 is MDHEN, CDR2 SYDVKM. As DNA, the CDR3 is TGTGCCAGCAGTCCGACTAGCGGGAACAACGAGCAGTACTTC. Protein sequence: CASSPTSGNNEQYF.

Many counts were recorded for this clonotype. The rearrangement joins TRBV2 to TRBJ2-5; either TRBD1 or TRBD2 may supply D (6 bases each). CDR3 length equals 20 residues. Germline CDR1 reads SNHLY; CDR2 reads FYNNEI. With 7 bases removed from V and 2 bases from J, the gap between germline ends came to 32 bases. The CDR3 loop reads CASTKLNPSSGASGQETQYF. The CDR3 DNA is TGTGCCAGCACCAAACTGAACCCCTCCTCGGGGGCGAGCGGTCAAGAGACCCAGTACTTC.

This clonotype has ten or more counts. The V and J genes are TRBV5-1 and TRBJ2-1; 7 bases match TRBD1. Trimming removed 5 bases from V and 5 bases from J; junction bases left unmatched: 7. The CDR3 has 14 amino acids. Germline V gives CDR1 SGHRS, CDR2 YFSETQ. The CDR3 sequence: CASRRPGQHNEQFF. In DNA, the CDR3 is TGCGCCAGCAGACGCCCGGGACAGCACAATGAGCAGTTCTTC.

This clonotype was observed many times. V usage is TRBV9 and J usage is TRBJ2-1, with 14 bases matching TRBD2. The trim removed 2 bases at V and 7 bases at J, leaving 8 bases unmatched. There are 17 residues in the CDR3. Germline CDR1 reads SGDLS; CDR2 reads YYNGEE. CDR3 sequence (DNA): TGTGCCAGCAGCGTTGGGACTAGCGGGAGATTAGAAAATGAGCAGTTCTTC. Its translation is CASSVGTSGRLENEQFF.

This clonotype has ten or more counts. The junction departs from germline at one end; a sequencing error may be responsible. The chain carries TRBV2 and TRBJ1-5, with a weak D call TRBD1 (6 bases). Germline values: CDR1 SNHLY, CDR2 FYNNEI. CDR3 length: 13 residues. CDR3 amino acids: CASCDRNNQPQHF. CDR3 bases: TGTGCCAGCTGTGACAGGAACAATCAGCCCCAGCATTTT.

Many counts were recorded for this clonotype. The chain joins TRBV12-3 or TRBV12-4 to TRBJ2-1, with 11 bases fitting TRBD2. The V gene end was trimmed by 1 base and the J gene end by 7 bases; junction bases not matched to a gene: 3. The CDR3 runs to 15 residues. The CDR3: CASSLEASGRNEQFF. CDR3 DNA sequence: TGTGCCAGCAGTTTAGAGGCTAGCGGGAGGAATGAGCAGTTCTTC.